This TCR beta chain emerged from a study of blood T cells in healthy people across ages. Study-wide points: Aged donors had fewer naive CD4+ cells and lower diversity than long-lived donors.

This clonotype has more than one count but fewer than ten. Its matching antigen is unknown. A J-beta primer mix and a sample-barcoded 5' primer were used in a second PCR of about 6 to 12 cycles. Individual samples furnished no less than 2.5 million CDR3-containing paired-end reads apiece. TCRdb re-analysed the 5' RACE reads in MiXCR, keeping a single row per CDR3 protein. The table shows 750,000 to 850,000 distinct CDR3 sequences, with roughly 25% occurring only once. CDR3 length equals 17 residues. Germline-derived CDR1 and CDR2 are KGHSH and LQKENI. Trimming removed 0 bases at V and 5 bases at J, with 17 bases between. These records were also assigned to another study, of T cells of mothers and their children. In that study: Sample barcodes and 2-4 random nucleotides came from the second PCR's M1S primer.

This receptor was taken from a boy younger than 18 in good health. V is TRBV18 and J is TRBJ2-1; D remains ambiguous. The sequencing sample was made of blood. The CDR3 DNA is TGTGCCAGCTCACCACCGGCATATCTAACAGAGGACAATGAGCAGTTCTTC. It yields the protein CASSPPAYLTEDNEQFF.